Following are 26 T cell receptor beta chains from one sample sequenced in a study of radiation and T cells in renal cell carcinoma. Sequenced by immunoSEQ multiplex PCR; TCRdb stores in-frame clones only, minus some. This repertoire shows some 110,000 clones, approximately 78% found once; its top ten account for about 3%. Time point described: baseline pretreatment blood. Treatment specified: 15 Gy SBRT to primary tumor, nephrectomy 4 weeks later. Material: blood, obtained from a patient whose treatment included radiotherapy and nephrectomy. All receptors come from a woman aged 55-69 years with renal cell carcinoma.

The CDR3 loop reads CASSLPLAGNNEQFF. CDR3 bases: TGTGCCAGCAGTTTACCACTAGCGGGAAATAATGAGCAGTTCTTC. The chain couples TRBV28 to TRBJ2-1; TRBD2 matches 10 bases. Trimming at V came to 2 bases and at J to 7 bases, leaving 5 bases not matched to a gene. Germline-derived CDR1 and CDR2 are MDHEN and SYDVKM. CDR3 length: 15 amino acids.

V gene TRBV7-3 combines with J gene TRBJ2-3; TRBD1 matches 11 bases. Germline V lookup: CDR1 SGHTA, CDR2 FQGTGA. The CDR3 is 15 amino acids. J lost 5 bases, V lost 4 bases, and 5 bases had no gene match. The CDR3 sequence: CASSSGQGAGDTQYF. The CDR3 DNA sequence: TGTGCCAGCAGCTCAGGACAGGGGGCCGGAGATACGCAGTATTTT.

This chain links TRBV30 with TRBJ1-5; tentatively, D is TRBD1 (5 bases). Between the trimmed V and J ends, which lost 5 bases and 5 bases, there was a span of 22 bases. The V gene's germline CDR1 is GTSNPN and CDR2 SVGIG (reference sequence). The CDR3 spans 16 residues. CDR3 sequence (DNA): TGTGCCTGGGGGACGGCGCCTCGCCGAGGCGATCAGCCCCAGCATTTT. This encodes CAWGTAPRRGDQPQHF.

The rearrangement uses TRBV5-1 and TRBJ1-5; D possibly corresponds to TRBD1 (6 bases). V was cut by 4 bases and J by 7 bases, with 15 bases left in between. The CDR3 totals 14 residues. Germline V gene data show CDR1 as SGHRS and CDR2 as YFSETQ. Here the CDR3 reads CASSPEGGLQPQHF. In DNA form, the CDR3 reads TGCGCCAGCAGCCCGGAGGGGGGGTTGCAGCCCCAGCATTTT.

The genes are TRBV5-4 and TRBJ1-1, with D possibly matching TRBD1 (5 bases). Trimming shortened V by 4 bases and J by 5 bases, and 15 bases separated the two germline ends. The CDR3 has 14 amino acids. Germline CDR1 and CDR2: SGHNT and YYREEE (reference sequence). For the CDR3, the DNA is TGTGCCAGCAGCCAAGTCGCGCAGGGAACTGAAGCTTTCTTT. It specifies CASSQVAQGTEAFF.

This chain connects TRBV5-4 to TRBJ1-3, with a possible D match to TRBD1 (5 bases). CDR1 is SGHNT and CDR2 is YYREEE in the germline V gene (reference sequence). V was cut by 1 base and J by 4 bases, with 12 bases left in between. This CDR3 contains 15 residues. The CDR3 sequence: CASSLSGGIGNTIYF. DNA of the CDR3: TGTGCCAGCAGCTTGAGTGGGGGGATAGGAAACACCATATATTTT.

This clone turned up a few times. The chain uses TRBV7-2 and TRBJ1-4; possible D gene TRBD1, 5 bases. Germline CDR1 reads SGHTA; CDR2 reads FQGNSA. This CDR3 has 14 amino acids. Deletions cut 5 bases from V and 4 bases from J, with 11 bases between. The DNA for the CDR3 is TGTGCCAGCAGCCCGGGACGGAGTAATGAAAAACTGTTTTTT. Residues: CASSPGRSNEKLFF.

This chain joins TRBV9 and TRBJ1-4; 10 bases fit TRBD1. The V gene's germline CDR1 is SGDLS and CDR2 YYNGEE. The CDR3 has 15 residues. Trimming took 3 bases from V and 8 from J; bases not matched to a gene: 7. The CDR3 spells CASSATGTGEEKLFF. The CDR3 DNA follows: TGTGCCAGCAGCGCCACCGGGACAGGGGAAGAAAAACTGTTTTTT.

This chain joins TRBV4-3 and TRBJ1-5; D not certain. The CDR3 is made up of 13 amino acids. Trimming pared 0 bases from V and 0 bases from J, leaving 0 bases between. Germline CDR1 is LGHNA and CDR2 is YSLEER. Here the CDR3 DNA reads TGCGCCAGCAGCCAAGATAGCAATCAGCCCCAGCATTTT. This sequence encodes CASSQDSNQPQHF.

The V and J genes are TRBV6-6 and TRBJ1-5; TRBD1 matches 7 bases. This CDR3 has 14 amino acids. V lost 5 bases to trimming and J lost 5 bases; unmatched junction nucleotides: 6. Germline CDR1 and CDR2: MNHNY and SVGAGI (reference sequence). The DNA of the CDR3 is TGTGCCAGCAGTATCGACAGGGAGGATCAGCCCCAGCATTTT. This encodes CASSIDREDQPQHF.

The chain combines TRBV11-2 with TRBJ2-2; the D gene is possibly TRBD2 (5 bases). With 1 base removed from V and 4 bases from J, the gap between germline ends came to 16 bases. Germline V gene data show CDR1 as SGHAT and CDR2 as FQNNGV. This CDR3 is built from 17 residues. This CDR3 is CASSLAAGGPFTGELFF. The DNA for the CDR3 is TGTGCCAGCAGCTTAGCGGCAGGAGGCCCTTTCACCGGGGAGCTGTTTTTT.

The chain carries TRBV11-2 and TRBJ2-7, with 9 bases identical to TRBD1. The germline CDR1 and CDR2 sequences are SGHAT and FQNNGV. Unmatched junction bases numbered 5, after V lost 5 bases and J lost 0 bases. This CDR3 comprises 15 residues. In DNA form, the CDR3 reads TGTGCCAGCAGCAGGACAGGGGCCTACTCCTACGAGCAGTACTTC. Protein product: CASSRTGAYSYEQYF.

The CDR3 reads CSVEQTRTTEAFF. The CDR3 nucleotides are TGCAGCGTTGAGCAAACCAGAACCACTGAAGCTTTCTTT. This sequence joins TRBV29-1 and TRBJ1-1; no clear D gene. Germline values: CDR1 SQVTM, CDR2 ANQGSEA. The CDR3 extends over 13 amino acids. V was cut by 3 bases and J by 4 bases, with 12 bases left in between.

V is TRBV18 and J is TRBJ2-7, with 13 bases fitting TRBD2. Trimming at V came to 1 base and at J to 4 bases, leaving 7 bases not matched to a gene. This CDR3 comprises 17 residues. CDR1 KGHSH and CDR2 LQKENI come from the germline V gene. In nucleotides, the CDR3 is TGTGCCAGCTCACCACGGCCGGGACTAGCGGGACATTACGAGCAGTACTTC. Protein product: CASSPRPGLAGHYEQYF.

The chain couples TRBV20-1 to TRBJ2-5, with 8 bases aligning to TRBD2. The trim removed 6 bases at V and 5 bases at J, leaving 2 bases unmatched. This CDR3 comprises 11 residues. Germline CDR1 DFQATT, CDR2 SNEGSKA (reference sequence). CDR3 sequence (DNA): TGCAGTGCAGCTAGCGGGGAGACCCAGTACTTC. This encodes CSAASGETQYF.

This clone is a singleton in its sample. V and J are TRBV19 and TRBJ2-2; D gene unclear. CDR1 is LNHDA, CDR2 SQIVND, per germline (reference sequence). V was clipped by 1 base and J by 6 bases, with 6 bases between them. This CDR3 is 13 amino acids long. CDR3 in amino acids: CASSIGGPGELFF. The CDR3 DNA reads as TGTGCCAGTAGTATAGGCGGTCCCGGGGAGCTGTTTTTT. Looking up the rest from reference TRBV19 and TRBJ2-2 gives the full variable domain: DGGITQSPKYLFRKEGQNVTLSCEQNLNHDAMYWYRQDPGQGLRLIYYSQIVNDFQKGDIAEGYSVSREKKESFPLTVTSAQKNPTAFYLCASSIGGPGELFFGEGSRLTVL.

This clone was recorded many times. The chain recombines TRBV9 with TRBJ1-1; perhaps TRBD1 as D (5 bases). The germline gives CDR1 SGDLS, CDR2 YYNGEE. V was cut by 0 bases and J by 5 bases, with 14 bases left in between. This CDR3 is built from 15 residues. The CDR3 region has the DNA TGTGCCAGCAGCGTAGATTCAGGGTTAGGGACTGAAGCTTTCTTT. Translation gives CASSVDSGLGTEAFF.

V gene TRBV7-9 combines with J gene TRBJ2-2; D is unresolved. Deletions cut 5 bases from V and 1 base from J, with 11 bases between. This CDR3 has 15 residues. Germline lookup yields CDR1 SEHNR and CDR2 FQNEAQ (reference sequence). CDR3 coding DNA: TGTGCCAGCAGCACTCCGGGCATGAACACCGGGGAGCTGTTTTTT. Translating it yields CASSTPGMNTGELFF.

V usage is TRBV14 and J usage is TRBJ2-7; tentatively, D is TRBD2 (5 bases). Germline-derived CDR1 and CDR2 are SGHDN and FVKESK. The CDR3 is 15 amino acids. Trimming removed 1 base from V and 0 bases from J, with 10 bases in between. The CDR3 DNA reads TGTGCCAGCAGCCAAGCGCTGGGGAGCTCCTACGAGCAGTACTTC. Translated: CASSQALGSSYEQYF.

The rearrangement joins TRBV9 to TRBJ2-1; 10 positions match TRBD2. This CDR3 spans 17 amino acids. Germline V gene data show CDR1 as SGDLS and CDR2 as YYNGEE. With 4 bases clipped from V and 9 bases from J, the junction kept 16 bases outside the gene matches. CDR3 nucleotide sequence: TGTGCCAGCAGCTACCATCTAAAGCGGGAGGGCCCTGTTGAGCAGTTCTTC. Translation gives CASSYHLKREGPVEQFF.

The chain recombines TRBV19 with TRBJ1-3; no clear D gene. Trimming shortened V by 7 bases and J by 0 bases, and 13 bases separated the two germline ends. The CDR3 is 15 residues long. Germline V lookup: CDR1 LNHDA, CDR2 SQIVND (reference sequence). The chain's CDR3 is CASTPVWSSGNTIYF. In DNA, the CDR3 is TGTGCCAGTACCCCGGTATGGAGCTCTGGAAACACCATATATTTT.

V gene TRBV7-2 combines with J gene TRBJ2-5; possibly TRBD2 for D (7 bases). Trimming shortened V by 4 bases and J by 7 bases, and 22 bases separated the two germline ends. CDR1 and CDR2 (germline): SGHTA, FQGNSA. This CDR3 contains 16 residues. This chain's CDR3 is CASSSRSGGGYPTQYF. The CDR3 DNA is TGTGCCAGCAGCTCCAGATCAGGCGGGGGCTACCCGACCCAGTACTTC.

The gene calls are TRBV5-1 and TRBJ2-7, with unresolved D. The V gene's germline CDR1 is SGHRS and CDR2 YFSETQ. V was pared by 4 bases and J by 1 base, with 6 bases between. The CDR3 contains 12 residues. The CDR3 protein is CASSDTSYEQYF. The CDR3, as DNA: TGCGCCAGCAGCGACACTTCCTACGAGCAGTACTTC.

The count of this clone is one. V gene TRBV28 combines with J gene TRBJ2-7; TRBD1 aligns across 10 bases. Unmatched junction bases numbered 8, after V lost 5 bases and J lost 4 bases. Germline V gene data show CDR1 as MDHEN and CDR2 as SYDVKM. CDR3 length: 15 amino acids. The CDR3, as DNA: TGTGCCAGCAGTGACCGACAGGGGGCGACATACGAGCAGTACTTC. It codes for CASSDRQGATYEQYF.

The gene calls are TRBV6-1 and TRBJ1-1; D is ambiguous. Germline V gene lookup returns CDR1 MNHNS and CDR2 SASEGT. V lost 7 bases, J lost 1 base, and 10 bases lay in between. There are 13 residues in the CDR3. The CDR3 DNA follows: TGTGCCAGCAATCCGGACGGGAACACTGAAGCTTTCTTT. Translating gives CASNPDGNTEAFF.

The chain joins TRBV27 to TRBJ2-7; 10 bases are shared with TRBD2. The CDR3 runs to 14 residues. The V segment lost 8 bases and the J segment 7 bases; nucleotides outside the gene matches: 11. CDR1 is MNHEY and CDR2 is SMNVEV in the germline V gene (reference sequence). This CDR3 is CASQRLAGVGEQYF. In DNA form, the CDR3 reads TGTGCCAGCCAGAGGCTAGCGGGAGTAGGGGAGCAGTACTTC.